Here is one T cell receptor (beta chain) with its context. Its target is not known. The CDR3 runs to 12 residues. CDR1 is ENHRY, CDR2 SYGVKD, per germline. V lost 4 bases and J 3 bases, leaving 7 bases between the germline ends. Repertoires were generated with immunoSEQ multiplex PCR, while TCRdb's copy carries only in-frame clones and drops some. The profile shows roughly 120,000 clones, around three quarters of them singletons. The time point here: week 11, during vaccination. Vaccine doses each comprised 300 ug of mutant IDH1 20-mer peptide, with topical imiquimod. The sample belongs to a study of a mutant IDH1 vaccine in newly diagnosed glioma. Turning to the study itself: Eight vaccine doses were administered to patients at weeks 1, 3, 5, 7, 11, 15, 19 and 23. Patients under treatment included around 60% males and about 40% females and had a mean age of approximately 43 years. Study-level points and caveats: Shifts in the top peripheral T cell clonotypes seemed unrelated to pseudoprogression. The study observed vaccine-induced immune responses in roughly 95% of patients.

The sequence was collected from a man aged 40-49 years with glioma. The sample consisted of PBMCs, taken from a glioma patient whose treatment included an IDH1 peptide vaccine. This chain joins TRBV10-3 and TRBJ2-7, with D hard to call. The CDR3 spells CAISVTDYEQYF. The CDR3 coding sequence is TGTGCCATCAGTGTAACAGACTACGAGCAGTACTTC.